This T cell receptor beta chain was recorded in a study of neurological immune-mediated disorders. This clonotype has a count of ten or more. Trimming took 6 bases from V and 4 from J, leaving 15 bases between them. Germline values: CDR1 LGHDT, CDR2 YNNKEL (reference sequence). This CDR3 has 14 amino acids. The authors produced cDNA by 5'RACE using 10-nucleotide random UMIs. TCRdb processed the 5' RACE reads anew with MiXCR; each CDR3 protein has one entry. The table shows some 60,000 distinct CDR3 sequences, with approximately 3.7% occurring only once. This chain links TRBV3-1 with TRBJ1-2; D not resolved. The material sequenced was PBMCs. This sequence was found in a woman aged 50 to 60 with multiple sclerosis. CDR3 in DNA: TGTGCCAGCAGTCCGGCAGGTGCGACCTATGGCTACACCTTC. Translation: CASSPAGATYGYTF.